The 5 T cell receptor beta chains presented below share a single source sample, sequenced in a study of T cell responses to AZD1222 COVID-19 vaccine. TCRdb keeps only in-frame clones here, not all; method: immunoSEQ multiplex PCR. The sample records under 150,000 clones, roughly 88% being singletons. This sample comprised peripheral blood, obtained on day 0 of AZD1222 vaccination. These receptors all stem from an adult in good health.

This clone was recorded once. The V gene is TRBV6-2 or TRBV6-3, the J gene TRBJ1-5, with TRBD1 matching over 7 bases. The V segment lost 5 bases and the J segment 6 bases; nucleotides outside the gene matches: 10. The CDR3 runs to 15 residues. Looked up from germline, CDR1 is MNHEY and CDR2 is SVGEGT. In DNA form, the CDR3 reads TGTGCCAGCAGTGGCAGGGGGGCGCGGGGTCAGCCCCAGCATTTT. This sequence encodes CASSGRGARGQPQHF.

This clone was recorded once. This chain links TRBV6-5 with TRBJ1-5, with a weak D call TRBD1 (6 bases). The CDR3 consists of 14 residues. Germline CDR1 MNHEY, CDR2 SVGAGI. The V and J ends lost 2 bases and 3 bases respectively, with 8 bases between them. The CDR3 nucleotides are TGTGCCAGCAGTTACAGGGGGTACAATCAGCCCCAGCATTTT. Protein product: CASSYRGYNQPQHF.

This chain links TRBV27 with TRBJ1-1; D is possibly TRBD1 (5 bases). Trimming stripped 3 bases from V and 4 bases from J, with 9 bases between. Germline assignment: CDR1 MNHEY and CDR2 SMNVEV (reference sequence). The length of the CDR3 is 13 residues. The CDR3 spells CASSFQGRTEAFF. Here the CDR3 DNA reads TGTGCCAGCAGTTTTCAGGGTCGCACTGAAGCTTTCTTT.

This clone was seen only a few times. The chain combines TRBV7-8 with TRBJ2-2; TRBD2 agrees at 13 bases. CDR1 and CDR2 (germline): SGHVS, FQNEAQ. The CDR3 sequence is 17 residues long. V was pared by 5 bases and J by 5 bases, with 8 bases of the junction left unmatched. The CDR3 is CASSKGLAGPRTGELFF. The CDR3 bases are TGTGCCAGCAGCAAGGGACTAGCGGGGCCAAGGACCGGGGAGCTGTTTTTT.

The V and J genes are TRBV27 and TRBJ2-7; 13 bases line up with TRBD2. The CDR3 sequence is 14 residues long. V gave up 4 bases and J gave up 4 bases; unmatched junction bases: 1. Per the germline V gene, CDR1 is MNHEY and CDR2 is SMNVEV (reference sequence). The CDR3 DNA sequence: TGTGCCAGCAGTTGGACTAGCGGGAGTTACGAGCAGTACTTC. Its protein is CASSWTSGSYEQYF.